This is a list of T cell receptor beta chains from one sample in a study of blood T cell repertoires in COVID-19. Method: immunoSEQ multiplex PCR; TCRdb's copy keeps in-frame clones and lacks some. The repertoire consists of over 450,000 clones, with roughly nine tenths occurring once and the leading ten covering 0.8% to 0.9%. Material: peripheral blood. All receptors come from a man between 18 and 35 years old with COVID-19, enrolled during active disease. Each CDR3 is given with its conserved first and last residue. D genes are given only for firm matches. Clone size appears in some rows only: once, few, many, or a class for an expanded clone.

j_call: TRBJ1-4
clone_size: NA
v_call: TRBV6-5
d_call: NA
cdr3_aa: CASSYGRRHEKLFF
cdr3_nt: TGTGCCAGCAGTTATGGCAGGCGACATGAAAAACTGTTTTTT

j_call: TRBJ1-6
clone_size: NA
v_call: TRBV12-5
d_call: NA
cdr3_aa: CASGFLQEGLSLHF
cdr3_nt: TGTGCTAGTGGTTTCTTGCAGGAGGGATTGTCCCTCCACTTT

j_call: TRBJ2-1
clone_size: NA
v_call: TRBV5-1
d_call: TRBD1
cdr3_aa: CASSLGGLTGAENEQFF
cdr3_nt: TGCGCCAGCAGCCTGGGGGGACTGACAGGGGCCGAAAATGAGCAGTTCTTC

j_call: TRBJ2-1
clone_size: NA
v_call: TRBV19
d_call: TRBD2
cdr3_aa: CASSSTGTSGIYEQFF
cdr3_nt: TGTGCCAGTAGTTCAACCGGGACTAGCGGGATTTATGAGCAGTTCTTC

j_call: TRBJ2-7
clone_size: NA
v_call: TRBV6-2/TRBV6-3
d_call: TRBD1
cdr3_aa: CASSLLRDSSYEQYF
cdr3_nt: TGTGCCAGCAGTCTACTCCGGGACAGTTCCTACGAGCAGTACTTC

j_call: TRBJ2-5
clone_size: once
v_call: TRBV2
d_call: NA
cdr3_aa: CASSDADSQETQYF
cdr3_nt: TGTGCCAGCAGTGATGCGGACAGTCAAGAGACCCAGTACTTC

j_call: TRBJ2-5
clone_size: NA
v_call: TRBV7-8
d_call: TRBD1
cdr3_aa: CASIPRGTGILQETQYF
cdr3_nt: TGTGCCAGCATCCCTCGGGGGACAGGGATCCTCCAAGAGACCCAGTACTTC

j_call: TRBJ2-3
clone_size: NA
v_call: TRBV18
d_call: TRBD1
cdr3_aa: CASFGQGATDTQYF
cdr3_nt: TGTGCCAGCTTTGGACAGGGGGCAACAGATACGCAGTATTTT

j_call: TRBJ2-7
clone_size: once
v_call: TRBV27
d_call: NA
cdr3_aa: CASSLSPSYEQYF
cdr3_nt: TGTGCCAGCAGTTTATCCCCTAGCTACGAGCAGTACTTC

j_call: TRBJ1-1
clone_size: NA
v_call: TRBV7-9
d_call: NA
cdr3_aa: CASSLATGTEAFF
cdr3_nt: TGTGCCAGCAGCTTAGCGACAGGCACTGAAGCTTTCTTT

j_call: TRBJ2-2
clone_size: NA
v_call: TRBV5-1
d_call: NA
cdr3_aa: CASTTGNTGELFF
cdr3_nt: TGCGCCAGCACGACAGGGAACACCGGGGAGCTGTTTTTT

j_call: TRBJ2-1
clone_size: few
v_call: TRBV10-1
d_call: NA
cdr3_aa: CASSLTTNNEQFF
cdr3_nt: TGCGCCAGCAGTCTTACTACCAACAATGAGCAGTTCTTC

j_call: TRBJ1-4
clone_size: few
v_call: TRBV2
d_call: NA
cdr3_aa: CASSRVLNEKLFF
cdr3_nt: TGTGCCAGCTCTCGGGTCCTCAATGAAAAACTGTTTTTT